Below, one TCR beta chain is given with its context. As yet, its antigen is unknown. Germline values: CDR1 ENHRY, CDR2 SYGVKD. V was trimmed by 8 bases and J by 8 bases, leaving 17 bases between them. The CDR3 spans 13 residues. The sample comes from a study of cytomegalovirus exposure and HLA in healthy donors. It was with 60 Vbeta and 13 Jbeta primers that the PCR ran. Data came from immunoSEQ multiplex PCR; TCRdb stores just in-frame clones and leaves some out. In the table there are about 160,000 clones, about 76% of which are singletons. Study conclusions and caveats: A later analysis showed that HLA-associated TCR beta chains had undergone more clonal expansion than equally common others.

This receptor was taken from a female donor in good health and CMV-seronegative. This chain connects TRBV10-3 to TRBJ2-3, with D tentatively TRBD2 (5 bases). The sample taken for sequencing was PBMCs. The chain's CDR3 is CAISQTTAATQYF. CDR3 in DNA: TGTGCCATCTCGCAGACTACAGCAGCTACGCAGTATTTT.